These 6 T cell receptor beta chains originate from one sample sequenced in a study of T cells in Graves' hyperthyroidism and ophthalmopathy. The investigators amplified TCR beta CDR3 regions from RNA transcripts. A set of HTBI primers served as the primers for a first-round RT-PCR of the TCR CDR3. A single record per CDR3 protein comes from TCRdb applying MiXCR to the multiplex PCR reads. The repertoire holds approximately 640,000 distinct CDR3 sequences, with 15% to 20% as singletons. Source material: blood. The receptors stem from a middle-aged man with Graves' hyperthyroidism.

This clonotype was seen more than once but under ten times. The rearrangement links TRBV10-3 to TRBJ2-5, with D maybe TRBD1 (5 bases). The CDR3 runs to 13 residues. The V end was cut by 8 bases, the J end by 3 bases, with 13 bases between. Looked up from germline, CDR1 is ENHRY and CDR2 is SYGVKD. DNA of the CDR3: TGTGCCATCGGGGCGTTGGTGGAAGAGACCCAGTACTTC. The encoded protein is CAIGALVEETQYF.

The chain links TRBV11-2 to TRBJ1-1; D remains ambiguous. The CDR3 sequence is 15 residues long. Germline V lookup: CDR1 SGHAT, CDR2 FQNNGV. V was shortened by 0 bases and J by 1 base, with 9 bases between the two germline ends. The CDR3 DNA follows: TGTGCCAGCAGCTTAGATGCTGTTACGAACACTGAAGCTTTCTTT. As protein: CASSLDAVTNTEAFF. Together with reference TRBV11-2 and TRBJ1-1, the CDR3 gives the full variable domain: EAGVAQSPRYKIIEKRQSVAFWCNPISGHATLYWYQQILGQGPKLLIQFQNNGVVDDSQLPKDRFSAERLKGVDSTLKIQPAKLEDSAVYLCASSLDAVTNTEAFFGQGTRLTVV.

There are many counts of this clonotype. This chain joins TRBV19 and TRBJ2-5, with 7 bases fitting TRBD1. The germline gives CDR1 LNHDA, CDR2 SQIVND (reference sequence). This CDR3 comprises 14 residues. With V trimmed by 0 bases and J by 7 bases, 5 bases remained unmatched. The CDR3 here is CASSIDGTDSTQYF. Written as DNA, the CDR3 is TGTGCCAGTAGTATAGATGGGACAGACTCGACCCAGTACTTC.

CDR3 loop: CASSDSTSGSYNEQFF. The CDR3 DNA is TGTGCCAGCAGCGACTCGACTAGCGGTTCCTACAATGAGCAGTTCTTC. The rearrangement links TRBV9 to TRBJ2-1; 9 nucleotides line up with TRBD2. Germline lookup yields CDR1 SGDLS and CDR2 YYNGEE. CDR3 length equals 16 residues. With 3 bases clipped from V and 1 base from J, the junction kept 5 bases outside the gene matches.

V and J are TRBV6-1 and TRBJ2-1; D uncertain. The CDR3 is 12 amino acids. Deletions cut 4 bases from V and 7 bases from J, with 8 bases between. CDR1 is MNHNS, CDR2 SASEGT, per germline. The DNA for the CDR3 is TGTGCCAGCAGTGTCTTAAGGAATGAGCAGTTCTTC. Residues: CASSVLRNEQFF.

This clonotype was recorded at least ten times. As DNA, the CDR3 is TGTGCCAGCACTGGACTAGCGGGAGCCTCCTACGAGCAGTACTTC. This encodes CASTGLAGASYEQYF. The chain is built from TRBV2 and TRBJ2-7; 13 nucleotides align to TRBD2. Germline V gives CDR1 SNHLY, CDR2 FYNNEI. V shed 7 bases and J 0 bases; nucleotides not matched to a gene: 3. This CDR3 is 15 amino acids long.